This T cell receptor beta chain was retrieved from a study of control samples from healthy donors and cancer patients (dated by TCRdb to the early 2020s). For CDR1 and CDR2, the germline V gene lists SNHLY and FYNNEI. Its CDR3 holds 14 amino acids, cysteine through phenylalanine. The CDR3 DNA has 42 bases and is translated from base 1. The V and J ends are trimmed by 6 bases and 5 bases, leaving 13 bases between them. Library preparation employed the immunoSEQ multiplex PCR assay. Held by TCRdb, this immuneACCESS table contains in-frame sequences only and omits some clones. Under half of the omission traces to an unresolved V gene where checked; the cause of the rest is unknown. Here the sample has some 120,000 clones; about 95% occur a single time. Clones ranked in the top ten supply around 3.6% of the sample. On this clone itself: Its antigen is not yet known. No base qualities exist here, and no much larger clone lies one base off it.

The origin of this receptor is a young man in good health. Sequencing used blood. The chain is encoded by TRBV2 joined to TRBJ1-4; tentative D gene TRBD1, with 5 bases matching. CDR3 region: CASRVGRENEKLFF. In nucleotide form, the sequence is TGTGCCAGCAGGGTGGGCAGGGAGAATGAAAAACTGTTTTTT.